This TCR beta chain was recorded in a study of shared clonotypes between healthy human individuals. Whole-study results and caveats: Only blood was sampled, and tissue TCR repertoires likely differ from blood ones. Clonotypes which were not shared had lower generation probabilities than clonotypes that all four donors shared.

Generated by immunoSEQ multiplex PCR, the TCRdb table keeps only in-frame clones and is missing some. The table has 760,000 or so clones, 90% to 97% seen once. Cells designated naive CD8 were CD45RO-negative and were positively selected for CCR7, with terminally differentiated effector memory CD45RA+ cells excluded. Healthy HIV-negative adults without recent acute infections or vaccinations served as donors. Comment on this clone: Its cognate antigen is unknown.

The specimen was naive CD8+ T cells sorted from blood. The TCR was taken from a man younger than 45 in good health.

In nucleotides, the CDR3 is TGTGCCAGCAGCTCATTCACAGATACGCAGTATTTT. Protein: CASSSFTDTQYF. V gene TRBV13 combines with J gene TRBJ2-3; D is ambiguous. CDR3 length: 12 residues. V was pared by 4 bases and J by 2 bases, with 4 bases between. Looked up from germline, CDR1 is PRHDT and CDR2 is FYEKMQ (reference sequence). Together with reference TRBV13 and TRBJ2-3, the CDR3 gives the full variable domain: AAGVIQSPRHLIKEKRETATLKCYPIPRHDTVYWYQQGPGQDPQFLISFYEKMQSDKGSIPDRFSAQQFSDYHSELNMSSLELGDSALYFCASSSFTDTQYFGPGTRLTVL.